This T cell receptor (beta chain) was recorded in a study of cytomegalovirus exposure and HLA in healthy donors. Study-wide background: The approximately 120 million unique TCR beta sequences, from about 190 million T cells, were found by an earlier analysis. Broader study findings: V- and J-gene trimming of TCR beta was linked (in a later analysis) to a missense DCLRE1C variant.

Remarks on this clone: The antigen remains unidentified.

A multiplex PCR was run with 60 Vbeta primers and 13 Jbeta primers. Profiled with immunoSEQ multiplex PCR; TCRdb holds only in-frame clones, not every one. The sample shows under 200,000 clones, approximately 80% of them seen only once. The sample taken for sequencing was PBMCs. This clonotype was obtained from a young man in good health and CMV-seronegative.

This CDR3 reads CASSQQRAGGYYEQYF. Here the CDR3 DNA reads TGTGCCAGCTCACAACAAAGAGCGGGAGGGTACTACGAGCAGTACTTC. The chain employs TRBV18 and TRBJ2-7, with TRBD2 matching 10 bases. There are 16 residues in the CDR3. The V gene end was trimmed by 4 bases and the J gene end by 3 bases; junction bases not matched to a gene: 9. In germline, CDR1 is KGHSH, CDR2 LQKENI.